The rows below give T cell receptor beta chains drawn from one sample of a study of cytomegalovirus exposure and HLA in healthy donors. Here immunoSEQ multiplex PCR was the method, and the copy in TCRdb shows in-frame clones only, minus some. The data contain 85,000 to 100,000 clones, about 80% of them seen just once; the ten biggest clones take up roughly 3%. The specimen sequenced was PBMCs. The receptors were gathered from a man in his forties or fifties in good health and CMV-seronegative. Both conserved end residues are trimmed from each CDR3.

V gene: TRBV13; J gene: TRBJ1-1; CDR3 protein: ARLKMNTEAF
V gene: TRBV5-6; J gene: TRBJ2-7; CDR3 protein: ASSLRDRLSYEQY
V gene: TRBV5-6; J gene: TRBJ1-6; CDR3 protein: ASSRDRDSPLH
V gene: TRBV19; J gene: TRBJ1-3; CDR3 protein: ASSDWGNTIY
V gene: TRBV5-4; J gene: TRBJ1-1; CDR3 protein: ASSLGLRSDTEAF
V gene: TRBV6-5; J gene: TRBJ1-3; CDR3 protein: ASSYGRRSGNTIY
V gene: TRBV5-1; J gene: TRBJ2-1; CDR3 protein: ASSLRTDRGNEQF
V gene: TRBV5-4; J gene: TRBJ2-7; CDR3 protein: ASSWTSGGMSYEQY
V gene: TRBV28; J gene: TRBJ2-2; CDR3 protein: ASSPPSGFDTGELF
V gene: TRBV5-4; J gene: TRBJ2-2; CDR3 protein: ASSIRLAGGSVGELF
V gene: TRBV2; J gene: TRBJ1-2; CDR3 protein: ASNGQGGGYT
V gene: TRBV7-7; J gene: TRBJ2-7; CDR3 protein: ASSHGTAPREQY
V gene: TRBV5-4; J gene: TRBJ2-1; CDR3 protein: ASSPGTSGTYNEQF
V gene: TRBV19; J gene: TRBJ2-3; CDR3 protein: ASSPRFGSISDTQY
V gene: TRBV30; J gene: TRBJ2-2; CDR3 protein: AWIGQGAGELF
V gene: TRBV28; J gene: TRBJ2-1; CDR3 protein: ASSRDRGAENEQF
V gene: TRBV28; J gene: TRBJ2-1; CDR3 protein: ASRRGTSGYNEQF
V gene: TRBV2; J gene: TRBJ2-1; CDR3 protein: ASSRDRDNEQF
V gene: TRBV27; J gene: TRBJ2-7; CDR3 protein: ASSLSGSPAGALTSSYEQY
V gene: TRBV11-2; J gene: TRBJ2-1; CDR3 protein: ASSLALAGAYNEQF
V gene: TRBV14; J gene: TRBJ2-1; CDR3 protein: ASSHLGLAVYNEQF
V gene: TRBV5-6; J gene: TRBJ2-7; CDR3 protein: ASSSPGQGAYEQY
V gene: TRBV11-2; J gene: TRBJ2-2; CDR3 protein: AVGRGRGELF
V gene: TRBV28; J gene: TRBJ1-3; CDR3 protein: ASSIWDRGRGNTIY
V gene: TRBV11-2; J gene: TRBJ1-4; CDR3 protein: ASSFSAGSNEKLF
V gene: TRBV7-9; J gene: TRBJ2-5; CDR3 protein: ASSVGEGRETQY
V gene: TRBV5-1; J gene: TRBJ2-3; CDR3 protein: ASSFQGEASGSGRRATDTQY
V gene: TRBV27; J gene: TRBJ2-7; CDR3 protein: ASSRSNRVSYEQY
V gene: TRBV11-2; J gene: TRBJ1-6; CDR3 protein: ASSLSGGDSPLH
V gene: TRBV12-5; J gene: TRBJ1-1; CDR3 protein: ASGWDTRGTEAF
V gene: TRBV27; J gene: TRBJ2-7; CDR3 protein: ASSTRQAHSYEQY
V gene: TRBV20-1; J gene: TRBJ2-2; CDR3 protein: SARRAGELF
V gene: TRBV6-4; J gene: TRBJ1-4; CDR3 protein: ASSVTGVEKLF
V gene: TRBV25-1; J gene: TRBJ2-7; CDR3 protein: ASGLGSYEQY
V gene: TRBV4-2; J gene: TRBJ2-3; CDR3 protein: ASSPTTSHGGDTQY
V gene: TRBV7-7; J gene: TRBJ2-1; CDR3 protein: ASSPGGSSYNEQF
V gene: TRBV10-3; J gene: TRBJ2-5; CDR3 protein: AISGPGTSGGMQETQY
V gene: TRBV6-1; J gene: TRBJ1-1; CDR3 protein: ASDPGTLNTEAF
V gene: TRBV4-1; J gene: TRBJ1-2; CDR3 protein: ASSQADAADYGYT
V gene: TRBV6-1; J gene: TRBJ1-2; CDR3 protein: ASSPLGGSHYGYT
V gene: TRBV6-1; J gene: TRBJ2-7; CDR3 protein: ASSLAGQSSYEQY
V gene: TRBV10-1; J gene: TRBJ1-1; CDR3 protein: ASSEVGLNTEAF
V gene: TRBV25-1; J gene: TRBJ2-7; CDR3 protein: ASSVGRRGYEQY
V gene: TRBV7-9; J gene: TRBJ1-2; CDR3 protein: ASSPGQGNSYGYT
V gene: TRBV2; J gene: TRBJ2-7; CDR3 protein: ASSDGGLAGVYEQY
V gene: TRBV14; J gene: TRBJ2-5; CDR3 protein: ASSRTLWETQY